These 12 T cell receptor beta chains were sequenced from one sample in a study of human T cells and chemical hapten exposure. Each CDR3 protein is one row after TCRdb ran MiXCR on the RACE reads. This sample has 150,000 to 200,000 distinct CDR3 sequences, with roughly 15% found just once. Time point specified: patch test 1, 2 weeks after DPC sensitization. Specified treatment: therapeutic diphenylcyclopropenone sensitization with weekly scalp DPC. Sequences were derived from whole blood, sampled in connection with sensitization to the hapten diphenylcyclopropenone (DPC). These TCRs come from a woman under 40 with alopecia areata. Some clones in this sample may be carry-over from other donors' samples.

This clonotype has a handful of counts. The V gene is TRBV7-3, the J gene TRBJ2-5, with a tentative D call TRBD2 (5 bases). Germline V gives CDR1 SGHTA, CDR2 FQGTGA. V gave up 1 base and J gave up 1 base, with 10 bases separating them. This CDR3 has 15 amino acids. In nucleotides, the CDR3 is TGTGCCAGCAGCTTAAGAGGGTTGTCCCAAGAGACCCAGTACTTC. Translated: CASSLRGLSQETQYF.

This chain links TRBV6-2 or TRBV6-3 with TRBJ1-2; D gene unclear. Germline CDR1 is MNHEY and CDR2 is SVGEGT. The ends were cut back, 0 bases at V and 2 bases at J, with 7 bases in the middle. This CDR3 is 14 amino acids long. The CDR3 nucleotides read TGTGCCAGCAGTTACTCCGGCAGAAACTATGGCTACACCTTC. It specifies CASSYSGRNYGYTF.

CDR3 in DNA: TGTGCCACCAGCAGGTCGCGGGTTGTTGGAGCTTTCTTT. It specifies CATSRSRVVGAFF. V usage is TRBV15 and J usage is TRBJ1-1; no reliable D call. From germline, CDR1 is LNHNV and CDR2 YYDKDF (reference sequence). Trimming stripped 3 bases from V and 10 bases from J, with 15 bases between. The CDR3 has 13 residues. The full variable domain, in which reference TRBV15 and TRBJ1-1 provide the parts outside the CDR3, is DAMVIQNPRYQVTQFGKPVTLSCSQTLNHNVMYWYQQKSSQAPKLLFHYYDKDFNNEADTPDNFQSRRPNTSFCFLDIRSPGLGDTAMYLCATSRSRVVGAFFGQGTRLTVV.

This clonotype occurred a few times. This chain uses TRBV5-4 with TRBJ2-1; the match to TRBD2 covers 8 bases. The CDR3 has 14 residues. Germline trimming cut 1 base from V and 5 bases from J; bases unmatched to any gene: 2. Germline CDR1 SGHNT, CDR2 YYREEE (reference sequence). Here the CDR3 DNA reads TGTGCCAGCAGCTTGACTAGCGGAAACAATGAGCAGTTCTTC. It encodes CASSLTSGNNEQFF.

In this sample, this clonotype turned up many times. This sequence joins TRBV7-2 and TRBJ2-7; 7 positions match TRBD2. The V gene end was trimmed by 0 bases and the J gene end by 4 bases; junction bases not matched to a gene: 9. Germline loops: CDR1 SGHTA, CDR2 FQGNSA. The CDR3 is 16 amino acids. The CDR3 here is CASSLASGDVVYEQYF. The CDR3 nucleotides read TGTGCCAGCAGCTTAGCAAGCGGGGACGTAGTGTACGAGCAGTACTTC.

This clonotype came up a few times. The DNA of the CDR3 is TGTGCCAGCTCAGAAGACAGGCAGACCTACAATGAGCAGTTCTTC. The encoded protein is CASSEDRQTYNEQFF. This chain joins TRBV18 and TRBJ2-1, with D possibly being TRBD1 (6 bases). There are 15 residues in the CDR3. Trimming took off 5 bases at V and 2 bases at J, with 13 bases between the two ends. Germline CDR1 KGHSH, CDR2 LQKENI.

The chain has TRBV10-3 and TRBJ2-3; possibly TRBD1 or TRBD2 for D (5 bases each). V was shortened by 0 bases and J by 2 bases, with 12 bases between the two germline ends. CDR1 ENHRY and CDR2 SYGVKD come from the germline V gene. The CDR3 consists of 16 residues. The CDR3 nucleotides are TGTGCCATCAGTGAGTCGACATCCGGGGCCACAGATACGCAGTATTTT. It translates to CAISESTSGATDTQYF.

J is TRBJ1-3 and V is TRBV10-3, with TRBD1 as a possible D gene (5 bases). The V gene's germline CDR1 is ENHRY and CDR2 SYGVKD. There are 15 residues in the CDR3. V gave up 5 bases and J gave up 0 bases, with 11 bases separating them. CDR3 DNA: TGTGCCATCAGTAAGGGGTCTGACTCTGGAAACACCATATATTTT. The encoded protein is CAISKGSDSGNTIYF.

This clonotype was found once. The chain combines TRBV27 with TRBJ2-3; D remains ambiguous. Per germline, CDR1 MNHEY and CDR2 SMNVEV (reference sequence). The length of the CDR3 is 8 residues. CDR3 nucleotide sequence: TGTGCGGGCGATACGCAGTATTTT. It translates to CAGDTQYF.

The gene calls are TRBV30 and TRBJ1-1; D is unclear. Germline loops: CDR1 GTSNPN, CDR2 SVGIG (reference sequence). V lost 6 bases and J lost 5, with 16 bases in between. CDR3 length equals 13 residues. Here the CDR3 reads CACNFGLGTEAFF. CDR3 coding DNA: TGTGCCTGTAATTTCGGGCTTGGGACTGAAGCTTTCTTT.

This clonotype was found a few times. V is TRBV2 and J is TRBJ2-5; D may be TRBD1 or TRBD2 (5 bases each). The CDR3 sequence is 16 residues long. Germline-derived CDR1 and CDR2 are SNHLY and FYNNEI. Trimming pared 1 base from V and 4 bases from J, leaving 16 bases between. The CDR3 DNA follows: TGTGCCAGCAGTGAAGAGAGGGGCCCTAGAAGAGAGACCCAGTACTTC. Translated, it gives CASSEERGPRRETQYF.

This clonotype was seen many times. The chain uses TRBV11-3 and TRBJ2-2; 9 positions agree with TRBD2. Per the germline V gene, CDR1 is SGHNT and CDR2 is YENEEA. The CDR3 is 18 residues long. V lost 5 bases to trimming and J lost 7 bases; unmatched junction nucleotides: 17. The CDR3, as DNA: TGTGCCAGCAGCCCCCTGCCTAGCGGGAAGGCCCACGGCGGGGAGCTGTTTTTT. This codes for CASSPLPSGKAHGGELFF.